These 16 T cell receptor beta chains share one sample of origin, sequenced in a study of shared clonotypes between healthy human individuals. Profiling relied on immunoSEQ multiplex PCR, and the TCRdb table lists in-frame clones only, not all of them. The sample carries 1,400,000 or so clones, 98% recorded once. Sequencing input: naive CD4+ T cells sorted from blood. Subset specified: CD45RA+ positively selected. These receptors originate from a man aged 25-45 years in good health.

The chain combines TRBV2 with TRBJ2-2; 11 bases fit TRBD2. The V gene end was trimmed by 1 base and the J gene end by 2 bases; junction bases not matched to a gene: 3. This CDR3 is 17 amino acids long. The germline CDR1 and CDR2 sequences are SNHLY and FYNNEI. The CDR3 DNA follows: TGTGCCAGCAGTGAAGGGGGACTAGCGGTAAACACCGGGGAGCTGTTTTTT. Its translation is CASSEGGLAVNTGELFF.

Details on this clone: The sample contains more than one DNA sequence encoding this CDR3. This chain links TRBV5-1 with TRBJ2-5, with a weak D call TRBD2 (6 bases). The V gene's germline CDR1 is SGHRS and CDR2 YFSETQ. V gave up 2 bases and J gave up 0 bases, with 8 bases separating them. The CDR3 spans 14 residues. The CDR3 reads CASSFGGDQETQYF. The CDR3 nucleotides read TGCGCCAGCAGCTTCGGGGGAGACCAAGAGACCCAGTACTTC.

This clone appeared once. V usage is TRBV7-3 and J usage is TRBJ2-3; 8 positions match TRBD2. This CDR3 has 16 amino acids. Trimming at V came to 5 bases and at J to 0 bases, leaving 7 bases not matched to a gene. Germline values: CDR1 SGHTA, CDR2 FQGTGA. As DNA, the CDR3 is TGTGCCAGCAGCCGCGGGACTAGTGCTAGCACAGATACGCAGTATTTT. Its translation: CASSRGTSASTDTQYF. Full variable domain (missing parts from reference TRBV7-3 and TRBJ2-3): GAGVSQTPSNKVTEKGKYVELRCDPISGHTALYWYRQSLGQGPEFLIYFQGTGAADDSGLPNDRFFAVRPEGSVSTLKIQRTERGDSAVYLCASSRGTSASTDTQYFGPGTRLTVL.

The chain combines TRBV27 with TRBJ1-2; D gene unclear. Trimming shortened V by 6 bases and J by 0 bases, and 8 bases separated the two germline ends. The germline gives CDR1 MNHEY, CDR2 SMNVEV (reference sequence). The CDR3 consists of 13 residues. CDR3 DNA sequence: TGTGCCAGCAGGGCTGCAGCTAACTATGGCTACACCTTC. It yields the protein CASRAAANYGYTF.

V and J are TRBV28 and TRBJ2-7, with 7 bases aligning to TRBD1. Germline CDR1 and CDR2: MDHEN and SYDVKM. The CDR3 length is 15 residues. V lost 5 bases to trimming and J lost 7 bases; unmatched junction nucleotides: 14. The CDR3 DNA reads TGTGCCAGCAGTCACCACGAGACAGGGCAAGAAGAGCAGTACTTC. Encoded protein: CASSHHETGQEEQYF.

In this sample, this clone turned up once. This chain connects TRBV7-9 to TRBJ2-5; D is tentatively TRBD1 or TRBD2 (5 bases each). Germline CDR1 SEHNR, CDR2 FQNEAQ (reference sequence). The ends were cut back, 2 bases at V and 1 base at J, with 11 bases in the middle. This CDR3 spans 15 amino acids. In DNA form, the CDR3 reads TGTGCCAGCAGCTTACGACAGAGGGTCCAAGAGACCCAGTACTTC. This gives the protein CASSLRQRVQETQYF. Together with reference TRBV7-9 and TRBJ2-5, the CDR3 gives the full variable domain: DTGVSQNPRHKITKRGQNVTFRCDPISEHNRLYWYRQTLGQGPEFLTYFQNEAQLEKSRLLSDRFSAERPKGSFSTLEIQRTEQGDSAMYLCASSLRQRVQETQYFGPGTRLLVL.

The chain combines TRBV27 with TRBJ1-5, with 8 bases fitting TRBD1. CDR3 size: 15 residues. Looked up from germline, CDR1 is MNHEY and CDR2 is SMNVEV (reference sequence). V gave up 6 bases and J gave up 3 bases; unmatched junction bases: 7. CDR3 loop: CASRETGVYNQPQHF. The DNA of the CDR3 is TGTGCCAGCAGGGAGACAGGGGTCTACAATCAGCCCCAGCATTTT.

Regarding this clone: Other DNA sequences in this specimen translate into the identical CDR3. J is TRBJ2-5 and V is TRBV18, with D unresolved. Germline CDR1 and CDR2: KGHSH and LQKENI. Trimming left V 0 bases short and J 0 bases short, with 2 bases between. The CDR3 totals 13 residues. The CDR3 protein is CASSPPNQETQYF. DNA of the CDR3: TGTGCCAGCTCACCACCTAACCAAGAGACCCAGTACTTC.

The chain recombines TRBV6-1 with TRBJ2-6; D gene ambiguous. CDR1 and CDR2 from the germline V gene are MNHNS and SASEGT. CDR3 length: 14 residues. Trimming removed 3 bases at V and 8 bases at J, with 11 bases between. CDR3 sequence (DNA): TGTGCCAGCAGTGAGCAGGCTTTGACCAACGTCCTGACTTTC. Its translation: CASSEQALTNVLTF.

J is TRBJ2-3 and V is TRBV11-3; 7 bases are a match to TRBD1. CDR3 length: 15 amino acids. Germline values: CDR1 SGHNT, CDR2 YENEEA. With 6 bases clipped from V and 3 bases from J, the junction kept 9 bases outside the gene matches. CDR3 coding DNA: TGTGCCAGCAGTTTGAGAGACAGGGCGACAGATACGCAGTATTTT. It codes for CASSLRDRATDTQYF.

CDR3 sequence: CASSRTRTYEQYF. The CDR3 bases are TGTGCCAGCAGCCGGACTAGGACCTACGAGCAGTACTTC. The chain couples TRBV27 to TRBJ2-7; 7 bases map to TRBD2. Germline V gives CDR1 MNHEY, CDR2 SMNVEV (reference sequence). This CDR3 contains 13 residues. After removal of 6 bases from V and 2 bases from J, the junction contained 4 bases not matched to a gene.

The J gene is TRBJ2-7, the V gene TRBV18; D possibly matches TRBD1 or TRBD2 (6 bases each). The CDR3 length is 15 residues. Germline-derived CDR1 and CDR2 are KGHSH and LQKENI. Trimming shortened V by 6 bases and J by 4 bases, and 19 bases separated the two germline ends. CDR3 nucleotide sequence: TGTGCCAGCTCCGGACGTGAGGGGGGAATTTACGAGCAGTACTTC. Protein: CASSGREGGIYEQYF.

The gene calls are TRBV7-9 and TRBJ2-5; possibly TRBD1 for D (6 bases). Germline CDR1 reads SEHNR; CDR2 reads FQNEAQ (reference sequence). V lost 5 bases and J lost 9, with 19 bases in between. The CDR3 has 14 amino acids. The CDR3 coding sequence is TGTGCCAGCAGCGAACAGGGTCTCGTCGGGGCCCAGTACTTC. Protein: CASSEQGLVGAQYF. The entire variable domain, with the rest obtained from reference TRBV7-9 and TRBJ2-5, is as follows: DTGVSQNPRHKITKRGQNVTFRCDPISEHNRLYWYRQTLGQGPEFLTYFQNEAQLEKSRLLSDRFSAERPKGSFSTLEIQRTEQGDSAMYLCASSEQGLVGAQYFGPGTRLLVL.

The chain combines TRBV13 with TRBJ2-1, with 7 bases matching TRBD1. Germline V gives CDR1 PRHDT, CDR2 FYEKMQ (reference sequence). The V segment lost 6 bases and the J segment 4 bases; nucleotides outside the gene matches: 6. The CDR3 has 14 amino acids. The CDR3 is CASSSLQGYNEQFF. CDR3 sequence (DNA): TGTGCCAGCAGTTCCCTACAGGGGTACAATGAGCAGTTCTTC.

This chain joins TRBV5-6 and TRBJ1-2; D gene unclear. V was clipped by 1 base and J by 4 bases, with 14 bases between them. Germline CDR1 reads SGHDT; CDR2 reads YYEEEE. This CDR3 is 15 amino acids long. Written as DNA, the CDR3 is TGTGCCAGCAGCTTGTCCAGGAAAGTTGCCTATGGCTACACCTTC. It codes for CASSLSRKVAYGYTF.

The chain combines TRBV5-1 with TRBJ1-4, with no clear D. Germline CDR1 and CDR2: SGHRS and YFSETQ. There are 14 residues in the CDR3. Trimming left V 3 bases short and J 6 bases short, with 12 bases between. CDR3 in DNA: TGCGCCAGCAGCTATGGACTCTTAGATGAAAAACTGTTTTTT. This encodes CASSYGLLDEKLFF.